A selection of T cell receptor beta chains follows, all from one sample in a study of control samples from healthy donors and cancer patients. Assay: immunoSEQ multiplex PCR; the TCRdb copy retains only in-frame clones and omits some. The table records 400,000 to 500,000 clones, about 93% of them present only once. The material sequenced was PBMCs. The receptors derive from a man between 35 and 55 years old with head and neck cancer. Both conserved end residues are part of each CDR3. Fields, in order: clone size, J gene, V gene, D gene, CDR3 DNA, CDR3 protein. The D gene is left open where the match is weak. Clone size is shown for a subset of rows, as once, few, many or a class of expanded clone.

>-|TRBJ2-1|TRBV7-8|TRBD2
TGTGCCAGCAGCATCCGGGGGGGACTAGCGACCGACAATGAGCAGTTCTTC
CASSIRGGLATDNEQFF
>-|TRBJ2-1|TRBV3-1/TRBV3-2|-
TGTGCCAGCAGCCAAGATAGGAGGGGTGAGCAGTTCTTC
CASSQDRRGEQFF
>-|TRBJ2-1|TRBV3-1/TRBV3-2|TRBD2
TGTGCCAGCAGCCAACCTCCTAGCGGGAGGAGTAATAGTGAGCAGTTCTTC
CASSQPPSGRSNSEQFF
>-|TRBJ2-2|TRBV7-9|-
TGTGCCAGCAGCTTAGGCCTTAAGGGAGGCACCGGGGAGCTGTTTTTT
CASSLGLKGGTGELFF
>-|TRBJ1-1|TRBV5-6|-
TGTGCCAGCATCCCGCTTAGGGGGGCCGCAAACACTGAAGCTTTCTTT
CASIPLRGAANTEAFF
>-|TRBJ1-3|TRBV7-2|TRBD1
TGTGCCAGCAGTCGACGGACAGGGACGGACACCATATATTTT
CASSRRTGTDTIYF
>-|TRBJ1-2|TRBV19|-
TGTGCCAGTAAAGACCAAGGGATCTATGGCTACACCTTC
CASKDQGIYGYTF
>-|TRBJ1-1|TRBV3-1/TRBV3-2|-
TGTGCCAGCAGCCAAGTAGAACAGACGAGTGAAGCTTTCTTT
CASSQVEQTSEAFF
>-|TRBJ1-5|TRBV28|-
TGTGCCACCCTAGGGAGCAATCAGCCCCAGCATTTT
CATLGSNQPQHF
>-|TRBJ1-1|TRBV12-3/TRBV12-4|-
TGTGCCAGCACCTTGGAGGTGAACACTGAAGCTTTCTTT
CASTLEVNTEAFF
>once|TRBJ2-1|TRBV7-3|TRBD2
TGTGCCAGCAGCTTAAAGGGACTAGCGGGAGGTGGGGAGCAGTTCTTC
CASSLKGLAGGGEQFF
>-|TRBJ2-6|TRBV28|-
TGTGCCAGCCGACCTGGCGGAAGCTCTGGGGCCAACGTCCTGACTTTC
CASRPGGSSGANVLTF
>-|TRBJ2-2|TRBV9|TRBD1
TGTGCCAGCAGCGTAACAGCTCGGCTTGAGGGACAGGGGAACACCGGGGAGCTGTTTTTT
CASSVTARLEGQGNTGELFF
>-|TRBJ2-7|TRBV5-4|-
TGTGCCAGCAGCTTGCAGACTATCGATCGCGAGCAGTACTTC
CASSLQTIDREQYF
>once|TRBJ2-6|TRBV15|TRBD1
TGTGCCACCAGCAGAACCGGGACAGACCGCATCTCTGGGGCCAACGTCCTGACTTTC
CATSRTGTDRISGANVLTF
>-|TRBJ1-6|TRBV6-5|-
TGTGCCAGCAGTTCCGGGATGTGGAATTCACCCCTCCACTTT
CASSSGMWNSPLHF
>-|TRBJ2-2|TRBV5-1|-
TGCGCCAGCAGCTTGGCTGGGTCCACCGGGGAGCTGTTTTTT
CASSLAGSTGELFF
>-|TRBJ2-7|TRBV13|TRBD1
TGTGCCAGCAGCCCGGGGACAGGGAGGGGGTACGAGCAGTACTTC
CASSPGTGRGYEQYF